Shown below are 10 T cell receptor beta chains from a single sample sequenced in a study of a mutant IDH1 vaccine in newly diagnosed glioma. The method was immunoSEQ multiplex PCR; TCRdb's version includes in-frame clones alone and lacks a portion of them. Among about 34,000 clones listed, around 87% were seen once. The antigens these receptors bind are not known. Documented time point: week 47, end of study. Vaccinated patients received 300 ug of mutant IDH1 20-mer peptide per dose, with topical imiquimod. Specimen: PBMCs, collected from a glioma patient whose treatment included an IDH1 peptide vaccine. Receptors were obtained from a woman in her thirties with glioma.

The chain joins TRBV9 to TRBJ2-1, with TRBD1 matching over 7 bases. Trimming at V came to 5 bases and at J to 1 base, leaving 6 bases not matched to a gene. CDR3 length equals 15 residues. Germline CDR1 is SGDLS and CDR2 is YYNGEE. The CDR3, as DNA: TGTGCCAGCAGTCGACAGGGAGAGTCCTACAATGAGCAGTTCTTC. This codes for CASSRQGESYNEQFF.

The CDR3 loop reads CASSPQLAGGTYEQYF. DNA of the CDR3: TGTGCCAGCAGTCCGCAACTAGCGGGGGGAACCTACGAGCAGTACTTC. The genes are TRBV27 and TRBJ2-7; TRBD2 aligns across 12 bases. This CDR3 contains 16 residues. The V gene end was trimmed by 5 bases and the J gene end by 2 bases; junction bases not matched to a gene: 7. The germline gives CDR1 MNHEY, CDR2 SMNVEV (reference sequence).

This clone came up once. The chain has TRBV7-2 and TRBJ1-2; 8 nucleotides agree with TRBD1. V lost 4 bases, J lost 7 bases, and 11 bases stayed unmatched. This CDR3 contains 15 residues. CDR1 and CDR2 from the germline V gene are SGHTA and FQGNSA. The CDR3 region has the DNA TGTGCCAGCAGCTCCGGACAGGGTGGAGGATCTGGCTACACCTTC. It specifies CASSSGQGGGSGYTF.

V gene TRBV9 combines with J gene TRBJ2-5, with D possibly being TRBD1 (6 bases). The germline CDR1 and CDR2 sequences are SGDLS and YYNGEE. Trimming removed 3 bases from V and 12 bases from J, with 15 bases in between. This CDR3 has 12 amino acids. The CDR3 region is CASSAPQGREYF. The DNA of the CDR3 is TGTGCCAGCAGCGCACCACAGGGTCGGGAGTACTTC.

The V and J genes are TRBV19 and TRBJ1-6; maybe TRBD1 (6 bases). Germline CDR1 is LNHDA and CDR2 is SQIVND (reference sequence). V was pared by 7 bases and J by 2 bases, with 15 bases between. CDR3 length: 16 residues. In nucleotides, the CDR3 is TGTGCCAGTACTGTGATGGGGGCAACCTATAATTCACCCCTCCACTTT. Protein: CASTVMGATYNSPLHF.

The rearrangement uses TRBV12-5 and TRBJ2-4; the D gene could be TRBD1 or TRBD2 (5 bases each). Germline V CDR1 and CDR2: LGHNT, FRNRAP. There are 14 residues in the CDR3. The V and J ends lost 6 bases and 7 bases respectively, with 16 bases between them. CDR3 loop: CASGSGWGWNIQYF. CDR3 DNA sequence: TGTGCTAGTGGCTCCGGCTGGGGGTGGAACATTCAGTACTTC. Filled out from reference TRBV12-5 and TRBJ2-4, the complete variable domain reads DARVTQTPRHKVTEMGQEVTMRCQPILGHNTVFWYRQTMMQGLELLAYFRNRAPLDDSGMPKDRFSAEMPDATLATLKIQPSEPRDSAVYFCASGSGWGWNIQYFGAGTRLSVL.

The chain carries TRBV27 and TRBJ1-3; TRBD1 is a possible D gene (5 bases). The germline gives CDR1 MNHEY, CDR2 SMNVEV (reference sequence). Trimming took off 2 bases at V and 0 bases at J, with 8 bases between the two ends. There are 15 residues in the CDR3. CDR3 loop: CASSLQGPSGNTIYF. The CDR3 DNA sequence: TGTGCCAGCAGTTTACAGGGACCCTCTGGAAACACCATATATTTT.

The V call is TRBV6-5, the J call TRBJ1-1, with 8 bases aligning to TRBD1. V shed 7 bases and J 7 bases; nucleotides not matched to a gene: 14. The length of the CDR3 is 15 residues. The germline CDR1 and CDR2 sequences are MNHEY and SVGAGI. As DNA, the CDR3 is TGTGCCAGCACCCGATTTGGGACAGGCAAAATTGAAGCTTTCTTT. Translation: CASTRFGTGKIEAFF.

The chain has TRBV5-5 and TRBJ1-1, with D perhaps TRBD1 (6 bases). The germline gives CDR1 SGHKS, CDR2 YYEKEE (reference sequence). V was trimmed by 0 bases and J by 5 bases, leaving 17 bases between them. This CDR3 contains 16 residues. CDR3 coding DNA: TGTGCCAGCAGCTTGGGGGGCTCGGGGGCGGGGACTGAAGCTTTCTTT. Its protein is CASSLGGSGAGTEAFF. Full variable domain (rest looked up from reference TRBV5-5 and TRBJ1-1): DAGVTQSPTHLIKTRGQQVTLRCSPISGHKSVSWYQQVLGQGPQFIFQYYEKEERGRGNFPDRFSARQFPNYSSELNVNALLLGDSALYLCASSLGGSGAGTEAFFGQGTRLTVV.

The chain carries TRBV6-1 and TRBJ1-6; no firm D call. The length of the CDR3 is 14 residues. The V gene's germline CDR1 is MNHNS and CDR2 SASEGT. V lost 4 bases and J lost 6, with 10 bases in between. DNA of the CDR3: TGTGCCAGCAGTGGAAGGTCGCTTAATTCACCCCTCCACTTT. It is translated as CASSGRSLNSPLHF.